Following are 18 T cell receptor beta chains from one sample sequenced in a study of T-cell reconstitution after alpha-beta-depleted transplantation in children. Researchers prepared the TCRbeta library using unique molecular identifiers, the study reports. Via MiXCR, TCRdb re-called the PCR reads, giving one row per CDR3 protein. The table shows hundreds of thousands of distinct CDR3 sequences, with about an eighth occurring only once. The material was PBMCs, obtained before TCRalphabeta/CD19-depleted stem cell transplant. The source is a girl aged 2-15 years with congenital amegakaryocytic thrombocytopenia, due to receive a stem cell transplant.

V is TRBV7-2 and J is TRBJ2-7; D is tentatively TRBD1 or TRBD2 (6 bases each). This CDR3 is 15 amino acids long. V shed 6 bases and J shed 3 bases, with 18 bases lying between them. From germline, CDR1 is SGHTA and CDR2 FQGNSA. CDR3 sequence (DNA): TGTGCCAGCAGTCTGGGGGGCCTGGGTAGCTACGAGCAGTACTTC. Amino acid sequence: CASSLGGLGSYEQYF.

This clonotype was seen repeatedly, ten times or more. The chain recombines TRBV20-1 with TRBJ2-1; D ambiguous. Trimming removed 7 bases at V and 2 bases at J, with 9 bases between. The CDR3 extends over 12 amino acids. Germline CDR1 reads DFQATT; CDR2 reads SNEGSKA (reference sequence). CDR3 DNA: TGCAGTGTCCCCTCGCCCTACAATGAGCAGTTCTTC. This encodes CSVPSPYNEQFF.

V gene TRBV5-1 combines with J gene TRBJ1-1; D ambiguous. CDR1 and CDR2 (germline): SGHRS, YFSETQ. The CDR3 is 14 residues long. Trimming stripped 1 base from V and 5 bases from J, with 12 bases between. CDR3 in DNA: TGCGCCAGCAGCTTGCTCACGGACGGGACTGAAGCTTTCTTT. Translating it yields CASSLLTDGTEAFF.

This clonotype was seen repeatedly, ten times or more. The genes are TRBV28 and TRBJ2-1; 9 nucleotides align to TRBD1. The V gene's germline CDR1 is MDHEN and CDR2 SYDVKM. CDR3 length equals 15 residues. V trimming: 7 bases; J trimming: 5 bases; junction bases outside the gene matches: 9. CDR3 DNA sequence: TGTGCCAGCAACTTCGGGGGACAGGGAAACAATGAGCAGTTCTTC. Protein sequence: CASNFGGQGNNEQFF.

This sequence joins TRBV5-1 and TRBJ2-4; maybe TRBD2 (5 bases). V was clipped by 0 bases and J by 2 bases, with 15 bases between them. There are 17 residues in the CDR3. In germline, CDR1 is SGHRS, CDR2 YFSETQ. DNA for the CDR3: TGCGCCAGCAGCTTGGAAGGCGGGCGAGGATCCAAAAACATTCAGTACTTC. Translating gives CASSLEGGRGSKNIQYF. Together with reference TRBV5-1 and TRBJ2-4, the CDR3 gives the full variable domain: KAGVTQTPRYLIKTRGQQVTLSCSPISGHRSVSWYQQTPGQGLQFLFEYFSETQRNKGNFPGRFSGRQFSNSRSEMNVSTLELGDSALYLCASSLEGGRGSKNIQYFGAGTRLSVL.

J is TRBJ2-1 and V is TRBV5-1; 10 nucleotides agree with TRBD2. Germline V gene data show CDR1 as SGHRS and CDR2 as YFSETQ. Trimming removed 1 base from V and 0 bases from J; junction bases left unmatched: 16. The CDR3 is 21 amino acids. The CDR3 protein is CASSLSQPGTSARSSYNEQFF. DNA of the CDR3: TGCGCCAGCAGCTTGTCGCAACCCGGGACTAGCGCCAGGAGCTCCTACAATGAGCAGTTCTTC.

As regards this clonotype: A much larger clone sits a single nucleotide away, making a read error possible. The chain has TRBV5-1 and TRBJ1-2, with 9 bases aligning to TRBD1. The germline CDR1 and CDR2 sequences are SGHRS and YFSETQ. The CDR3 is made up of 15 amino acids. This CDR3 is CASSVLPGQGYGDTF. The CDR3, as DNA: TGCGCCAGCAGCGTACTTCCGGGACAGGGCTATGGCGACACCTTC.

The chain couples TRBV7-9 to TRBJ1-4; D gene ambiguous. V was clipped by 2 bases and J by 1 base, with 8 bases between them. Germline CDR1 is SEHNR and CDR2 is FQNEAQ (reference sequence). CDR3 length: 15 amino acids. In DNA, the CDR3 is TGTGCCAGCAGCTTATTGGGTGTAACTAATGAAAAACTGTTTTTT. Protein: CASSLLGVTNEKLFF.

Ten or more counts support this clonotype. V usage is TRBV20-1 and J usage is TRBJ2-1; 13 bases fit TRBD2. The junction had 4 bases not matched to a gene; V was cut back by 3 bases and J by 8 bases. The V gene's germline CDR1 is DFQATT and CDR2 SNEGSKA (reference sequence). The CDR3 covers 14 residues. CDR3 in amino acids: CSARGLAGLDEQFF. The DNA for the CDR3 is TGCAGTGCTAGGGGACTAGCGGGATTGGATGAGCAGTTCTTC.

This clonotype was seen a handful of times. This chain links TRBV9 with TRBJ2-1, with D possibly TRBD2 on 7 matching bases. Trimming shortened V by 0 bases and J by 3 bases, and 10 bases separated the two germline ends. The germline CDR1 and CDR2 sequences are SGDLS and YYNGEE. This CDR3 is built from 15 residues. CDR3 amino acids: CASSVGGGRYNEQFF. DNA for the CDR3: TGTGCCAGCAGCGTAGGGGGGGGGCGCTACAATGAGCAGTTCTTC.

This chain uses TRBV29-1 with TRBJ2-3; D remains ambiguous. The CDR3 extends over 14 amino acids. The germline CDR1 and CDR2 sequences are SQVTM and ANQGSEA. Trimming took 7 bases from V and 5 from J, leaving 19 bases between them. In nucleotides, the CDR3 is TGCAGCGCAATTGCAGGTCAGTGGGAAGATACGCAGTATTTT. Its translation is CSAIAGQWEDTQYF.

V usage is TRBV10-3 and J usage is TRBJ1-2; D not certain. Per germline, CDR1 ENHRY and CDR2 SYGVKD. V gave up 8 bases and J gave up 7 bases, with 14 bases separating them. This CDR3 region has 12 residues. In DNA, the CDR3 is TGTGCCATCTCCAGTGGTCCCGGTGGCTACACCTTC. Encoded protein: CAISSGPGGYTF.

This clonotype was found many times. J is TRBJ1-4 and V is TRBV20-1; TRBD1 agrees at 9 bases. The CDR3 has 16 amino acids. Germline assignment: CDR1 DFQATT and CDR2 SNEGSKA (reference sequence). V was pared by 0 bases and J by 8 bases, with 10 bases of the junction left unmatched. The CDR3 loop is CSARESGQGRGEKLFF. In DNA form, the CDR3 reads TGCAGTGCTAGAGAATCCGGACAGGGGAGAGGAGAAAAACTGTTTTTT.

This clonotype was found a few times. The chain carries TRBV30 and TRBJ2-5, with 7 bases fitting TRBD1. This CDR3 comprises 14 residues. From germline, CDR1 is GTSNPN and CDR2 SVGIG (reference sequence). V dropped 4 bases and J dropped 7; count of bases not matched to a gene: 12. DNA of the CDR3: TGTGCCTGGACGGGACAGAAAACTGGGGGGACCCAGTACTTC. It specifies CAWTGQKTGGTQYF.

This clonotype was seen ten or more times. At one end, the junction sequence differs from germline, possibly due to a read error. The chain combines TRBV28 with TRBJ2-7; D is ambiguous. This CDR3 contains 12 residues. The germline V gene encodes CDR1 MDHEN and CDR2 SYDVKM. CDR3 sequence: CASSSSSYEQYF. The CDR3 DNA follows: TGCGCCAGCAGCTCGAGCTCCTACGAGCAGTACTTC. The complete variable domain, with remaining parts taken from reference TRBV28 and TRBJ2-7, reads DVKVTQSSRYLVKRTGEKVFLECVQDMDHENMFWYRQDPGLGLRLIYFSYDVKMKEKGDIPEGYSVSREKKERFSLILESASTNQTSMYLCASSSSSYEQYFGPGTRLTVT.

This clonotype was counted ten times or more. This chain links TRBV29-1 with TRBJ2-5, with TRBD2 matching 7 bases. V trimming: 6 bases; J trimming: 4 bases; junction bases outside the gene matches: 14. Germline V gene sequence: CDR1 SQVTM, CDR2 ANQGSEA. The CDR3 consists of 15 residues. The CDR3 loop reads CSVNAAGVEVETQYF. For the CDR3, the DNA is TGCAGCGTCAACGCCGCGGGAGTGGAGGTAGAGACCCAGTACTTC. The full variable domain, rest sourced from reference TRBV29-1 and TRBJ2-5, is SAVISQKPSRDICQRGTSLTIQCQVDSQVTMMFWYRQQPGQSLTLIATANQGSEATYESGFVIDKFPISRPNLTFSTLTVSNMSPEDSSIYLCSVNAAGVEVETQYFGPGTRLLVL.

The sample holds many counts of this clonotype. Its ends do not fully match the called genes, so a read error is possible. V usage is TRBV20-1 and J usage is TRBJ2-5, with 9 nucleotides matching TRBD2. CDR3 length equals 15 residues. Per germline, CDR1 DFQATT and CDR2 SNEGSKA (reference sequence). CDR3 protein: CSAKGASGIQETHYF. The CDR3 bases are TGCAGTGCCAAGGGGGCTAGCGGGATCCAAGAGACCCATTACTTC.

This clonotype was counted at least ten times. V gene TRBV20-1 combines with J gene TRBJ2-1; tentative D call: TRBD2 (6 bases). V was trimmed by 2 bases and J by 4 bases, leaving 12 bases between them. Germline V gives CDR1 DFQATT, CDR2 SNEGSKA (reference sequence). The CDR3 covers 14 residues. CDR3 coding DNA: TGCAGTGCTAGACTCAGCGGGCCATACAATGAGCAGTTCTTC. Its translation: CSARLSGPYNEQFF.